The 22 T cell receptor beta chains given below trace back to one sample, sequenced in a study of OX40 agonist ivuxolimab in advanced cancers. Data came from immunoSEQ multiplex PCR; TCRdb stores just in-frame clones and leaves some out. This table holds about 120,000 clones, more than 80% found once. The sequencing used CD4+ or CD8+ T cells sorted from blood, collected in a trial of the OX40 agonist ivuxolimab. The receptors derive from an adult with an advanced solid tumor such as melanoma, head and neck, liver or kidney cancer.

This chain links TRBV7-3 with TRBJ2-6, with D unclear. V dropped 1 base and J dropped 1 base, with 8 bases sitting between them. This CDR3 is built from 16 residues. Germline values: CDR1 SGHTA, CDR2 FQGTGA. CDR3 nucleotides: TGTGCCAGCAGCTTAAACCCCTTTTCTGGGGCCAACGTCCTGACTTTC. Protein: CASSLNPFSGANVLTF.

This clone turned up a few times. This chain connects TRBV7-8 to TRBJ2-6; D is uncertain. Germline V gives CDR1 SGHVS, CDR2 FQNEAQ. V lost 0 bases and J lost 0, with 6 bases in between. The CDR3 contains 16 residues. Here the CDR3 reads CASSLARFSGANVLTF. The CDR3 bases are TGTGCCAGCAGCTTAGCGAGGTTCTCTGGGGCCAACGTCCTGACTTTC.

The chain is built from TRBV18 and TRBJ1-6; a weak D match, TRBD1 (6 bases). Per the germline V gene, CDR1 is KGHSH and CDR2 is LQKENI. This CDR3 contains 15 residues. Trimming left V 3 bases short and J 6 bases short, with 12 bases between. The CDR3 protein is CASSPSRGFNSPLHF. CDR3 DNA sequence: TGTGCCAGCTCACCCTCCAGGGGATTTAATTCACCCCTCCACTTT.

This chain uses TRBV27 with TRBJ2-1; D is unresolved. The germline gives CDR1 MNHEY, CDR2 SMNVEV (reference sequence). Trimming pared 5 bases from V and 0 bases from J, leaving 14 bases between. The CDR3 covers 16 residues. The CDR3 coding sequence is TGTGCCAGCAGTCCGAAGGCACTGAACTCCTACAATGAGCAGTTCTTC. Its protein is CASSPKALNSYNEQFF.

V is TRBV11-2 and J is TRBJ1-1; no reliable D call. Trimming shortened V by 1 base and J by 5 bases, and 14 bases separated the two germline ends. The CDR3 is 15 residues long. Germline V gene data show CDR1 as SGHAT and CDR2 as FQNNGV. CDR3 bases: TGTGCCAGCAGCTTAGCCAGGCTGAGTTTGACTGAAGCTTTCTTT. Protein product: CASSLARLSLTEAFF.

This sequence joins TRBV7-2 and TRBJ1-1; D gene uncertain. CDR3 length equals 12 residues. V lost 3 bases, J lost 7 bases, and 9 bases lay in between. Per germline, CDR1 SGHTA and CDR2 FQGNSA. The CDR3 loop is CASSFEWGEAFF. For the CDR3, the DNA is TGTGCCAGCAGCTTTGAGTGGGGTGAAGCTTTCTTT.

This chain uses TRBV28 with TRBJ1-5; D gene ambiguous. The V gene lost 4 bases and the J gene lost 7 bases, with 23 bases spanning the gap. The CDR3 is 17 amino acids. CDR1 is MDHEN, CDR2 SYDVKM, per germline. This chain's CDR3 is CASSSYDPTEVGQPQHF. For the CDR3, the DNA is TGTGCCAGCAGTTCGTATGACCCCACGGAGGTCGGACAGCCCCAGCATTTT.

The V call is TRBV5-5, the J call TRBJ2-3; 8 bases line up with TRBD2. This CDR3 has 14 residues. The germline gives CDR1 SGHKS, CDR2 YYEKEE (reference sequence). The V segment lost 4 bases and the J segment 3 bases; nucleotides outside the gene matches: 4. The CDR3 region is CASSLSGGTDTQYF. The CDR3 region has the DNA TGTGCCAGCAGCCTAAGCGGGGGAACAGATACGCAGTATTTT.

The CDR3: CAWSFRASPEKLFF. The CDR3 DNA sequence: TGTGCCTGGAGTTTTCGGGCTTCGCCTGAAAAACTGTTTTTT. The J gene is TRBJ1-4, the V gene TRBV30; D gene unclear. This CDR3 spans 14 amino acids. CDR1 GTSNPN and CDR2 SVGIG come from the germline V gene (reference sequence). With 2 bases removed from V and 7 bases from J, the gap between germline ends came to 14 bases.

The chain links TRBV6-1 to TRBJ1-4; TRBD1 aligns across 7 bases. V shed 2 bases, J shed 10 bases, and the junction held 10 bases outside the gene matches. CDR1 is MNHNS, CDR2 SASEGT, per germline. The CDR3 has 15 residues. The CDR3 nucleotides read TGTGCCAGCAGTGAAAGCCAGGGGGGTTCTAGAAAACTGTTTTTT. Translation gives CASSESQGGSRKLFF.

This chain connects TRBV5-1 to TRBJ2-5, with TRBD1 as a possible D gene (5 bases). The CDR3 sequence is 13 residues long. Per germline, CDR1 SGHRS and CDR2 YFSETQ. The ends were cut back, 6 bases at V and 5 bases at J, with 14 bases in the middle. The CDR3 protein is CASNGPPGETQYF. Written as DNA, the CDR3 is TGCGCCAGCAACGGTCCCCCAGGGGAGACCCAGTACTTC.

The rearrangement joins TRBV2 to TRBJ1-6; possible D gene TRBD1, 6 bases. This CDR3 has 12 residues. Trimming took off 4 bases at V and 12 bases at J, with 10 bases between the two ends. Germline V gene data show CDR1 as SNHLY and CDR2 as FYNNEI. The CDR3 DNA follows: TGTGCCAGCAGTGGACACAGGGTACCCCTCCACTTT. The encoded protein is CASSGHRVPLHF.

V and J are TRBV5-1 and TRBJ2-7; TRBD2 agrees at 8 bases. Trimming at V came to 1 base and at J to 1 base, leaving 4 bases not matched to a gene. The CDR3 has 15 residues. Germline-derived CDR1 and CDR2 are SGHRS and YFSETQ. The CDR3 reads CASSLLRGESYEQYF. CDR3 DNA sequence: TGCGCCAGCAGCTTGTTGCGGGGGGAATCCTACGAGCAGTACTTC.

The chain links TRBV30 to TRBJ2-3; D might be TRBD1 or TRBD2, each matching 5 bases. Germline V gives CDR1 GTSNPN, CDR2 SVGIG (reference sequence). The V gene lost 1 base and the J gene lost 5 bases, with 10 bases spanning the gap. CDR3 length: 13 amino acids. CDR3: CAWSGGRRDTQYF. CDR3 DNA sequence: TGTGCCTGGAGTGGGGGACGCCGAGATACGCAGTATTTT. Combining the CDR3 with reference TRBV30 and TRBJ2-3 gives the whole variable domain SQTIHQWPATLVQPVGSPLSLECTVEGTSNPNLYWYRQAAGRGLQLLFYSVGIGQISSEVPQNLSASRPQDRQFILSSKKLLLSDSGFYLCAWSGGRRDTQYFGPGTRLTVL.

Note on this clone: The junction departs from germline at one end; a sequencing error may be responsible. The chain carries TRBV5-1 and TRBJ1-1, with D uncertain. The CDR3 consists of 15 residues. Per the germline V gene, CDR1 is SGHRS and CDR2 is YFSETQ. CDR3 region: CASSLAPLGNTEVFF. Written as DNA, the CDR3 is TGCGCCAGCAGCTTGGCCCCTCTAGGGAACACTGAAGTTTTCTTT.

The chain employs TRBV6-1 and TRBJ2-7; 11 positions agree with TRBD1. The J segment lost 5 bases and the V segment lost 0 bases, leaving 3 bases of the junction unmatched. The length of the CDR3 is 15 residues. Germline loops: CDR1 MNHNS, CDR2 SASEGT. The CDR3 sequence is CASSEAGQGAHEQYF. The CDR3, as DNA: TGTGCCAGCAGTGAAGCAGGACAGGGGGCCCACGAGCAGTACTTC.

The rearrangement links TRBV6-1 to TRBJ1-2; D gene unclear. Trimming took 2 bases from V and 4 from J, leaving 8 bases between them. Germline V gene data show CDR1 as MNHNS and CDR2 as SASEGT. The CDR3 sequence is 13 residues long. The CDR3 reads CASSEWGIYGYTF. The CDR3 coding sequence is TGTGCCAGCAGTGAATGGGGTATCTATGGCTACACCTTC.

The chain carries TRBV9 and TRBJ1-4, with a possible D match to TRBD1 (5 bases). V shed 0 bases and J shed 10 bases, with 10 bases lying between them. The length of the CDR3 is 13 residues. Germline-derived CDR1 and CDR2 are SGDLS and YYNGEE. The CDR3 here is CASSVEMGGKLFF. CDR3 coding DNA: TGTGCCAGCAGCGTAGAAATGGGGGGAAAACTGTTTTTT.

This clone is a singleton in its sample. The V call is TRBV5-1, the J call TRBJ2-5, with a weak D call TRBD2 (6 bases). V lost 5 bases, J lost 5 bases, and 13 bases lay in between. Per the germline V gene, CDR1 is SGHRS and CDR2 is YFSETQ. This CDR3 contains 13 residues. Written as DNA, the CDR3 is TGCGCCAGCAGAAGGGTGGAGGGGGAGACCCAGTACTTC. This codes for CASRRVEGETQYF.

V and J are TRBV7-2 and TRBJ2-7; D may be TRBD1 or TRBD2 (5 bases each). The V gene lost 5 bases and the J gene lost 2 bases, with 16 bases spanning the gap. Germline loops: CDR1 SGHTA, CDR2 FQGNSA. The CDR3 covers 15 residues. The CDR3 nucleotides read TGTGCCAGCAGCGCCGATGGGGGTAACCCCTACGAGCAGTACTTC. Protein product: CASSADGGNPYEQYF.

The V and J genes are TRBV4-1 and TRBJ2-1; the match to TRBD1 covers 11 bases. The CDR3 runs to 16 residues. Germline loops: CDR1 MGHRA, CDR2 YSYEKL. V lost 2 bases, J lost 7 bases, and 7 bases stayed unmatched. The CDR3 DNA reads TGCGCCAGCAGCCAACCTGGACAGGGGGCGAGGAATGAGCAGTTCTTC. As protein: CASSQPGQGARNEQFF.

J is TRBJ2-3 and V is TRBV9, with 8 bases matching TRBD1. The CDR3 is made up of 15 amino acids. Germline CDR1 reads SGDLS; CDR2 reads YYNGEE. The J segment lost 1 base and the V segment lost 1 base, leaving 2 bases of the junction unmatched. For the CDR3, the DNA is TGTGCCAGCAGCGTAAGGACAGGGCGCACAGATACGCAGTATTTT. This gives the protein CASSVRTGRTDTQYF.